This TCR beta chain was obtained from a study of identical twins. Study-wide points: Zero-insertion findings could be partly confounded by invariant cells (MAIT and iNKT cells).

In regard to this clonotype: The antigen remains undetermined.

The CDR3 totals 13 residues. Trimming took 1 base from V and 6 from J, leaving 10 bases between them. TCRdb used MiXCR to reprocess the 5' RACE reads, holding one entry per CDR3 protein. The table includes about 890,000 distinct CDR3 sequences, approximately 13% detected once. These data were likewise used in another study, on yellow fever vaccine responses in identical twins.

Input material: PBMCs. The rearrangement uses TRBV12-3 or TRBV12-4 and TRBJ2-7; D unclear. The clonotype originates from a woman aged 18 to 35 in good health. The CDR3 is CASSLGAVGEQYV. Here the CDR3 DNA reads TGTGCCAGCAGTTTAGGGGCCGTGGGCGAGCAGTACGTC.